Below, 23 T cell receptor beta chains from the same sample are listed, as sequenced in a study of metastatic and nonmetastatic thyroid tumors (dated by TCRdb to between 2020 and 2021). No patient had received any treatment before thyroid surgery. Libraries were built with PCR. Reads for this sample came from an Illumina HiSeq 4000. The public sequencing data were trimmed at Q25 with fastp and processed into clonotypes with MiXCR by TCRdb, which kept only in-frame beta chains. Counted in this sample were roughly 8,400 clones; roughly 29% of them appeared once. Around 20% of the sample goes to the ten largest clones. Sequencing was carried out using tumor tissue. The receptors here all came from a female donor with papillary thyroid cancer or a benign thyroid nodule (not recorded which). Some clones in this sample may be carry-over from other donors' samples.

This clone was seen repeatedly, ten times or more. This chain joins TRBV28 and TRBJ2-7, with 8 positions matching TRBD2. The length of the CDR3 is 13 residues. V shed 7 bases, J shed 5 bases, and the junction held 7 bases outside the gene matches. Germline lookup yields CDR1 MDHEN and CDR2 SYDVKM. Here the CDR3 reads CASKAGGTDEQYF. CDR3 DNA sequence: TGTGCCAGCAAGGCGGGAGGTACCGACGAGCAGTACTTC.

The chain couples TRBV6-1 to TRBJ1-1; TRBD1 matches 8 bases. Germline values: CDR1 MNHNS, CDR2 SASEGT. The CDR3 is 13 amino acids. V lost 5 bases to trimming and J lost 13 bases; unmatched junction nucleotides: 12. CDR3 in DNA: TGTGCCAGCAGTACCAGACAGGGGCTCACGTTTTTCTTT. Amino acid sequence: CASSTRQGLTFFF.

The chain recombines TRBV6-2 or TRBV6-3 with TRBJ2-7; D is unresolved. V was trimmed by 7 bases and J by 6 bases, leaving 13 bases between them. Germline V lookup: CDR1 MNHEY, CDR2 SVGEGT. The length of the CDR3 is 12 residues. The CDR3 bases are TGTGCCAGCACCGGGCGTCTAAGCGAGCAGTACTTC. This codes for CASTGRLSEQYF.

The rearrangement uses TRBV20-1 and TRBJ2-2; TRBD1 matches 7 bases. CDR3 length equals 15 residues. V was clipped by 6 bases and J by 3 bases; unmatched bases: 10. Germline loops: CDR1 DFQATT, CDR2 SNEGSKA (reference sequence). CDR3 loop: CSAGTGTADTGELFF. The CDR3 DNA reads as TGCAGTGCGGGAACCGGGACAGCAGACACCGGGGAGCTGTTTTTT.

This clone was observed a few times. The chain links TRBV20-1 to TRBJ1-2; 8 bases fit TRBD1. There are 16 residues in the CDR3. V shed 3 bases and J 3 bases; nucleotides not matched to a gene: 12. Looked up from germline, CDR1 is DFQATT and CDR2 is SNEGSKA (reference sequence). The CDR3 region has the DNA TGCAGTGCTAGTCCCGGGACAGGAGGCCAATACTATGGCTACACCTTC. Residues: CSASPGTGGQYYGYTF.

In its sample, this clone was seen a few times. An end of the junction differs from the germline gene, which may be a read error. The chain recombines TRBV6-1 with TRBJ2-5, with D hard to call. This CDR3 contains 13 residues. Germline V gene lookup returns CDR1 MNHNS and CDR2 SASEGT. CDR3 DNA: TGCGCCAGCAGTGACGGCACCCAAGAGACCCAGTACTTC. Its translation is CASSDGTQETQYF.

CDR3 sequence: CASIRLQGGFEQYF. CDR3 bases: TGTGCCAGCATACGACTACAGGGAGGGTTCGAGCAGTACTTC. This rearrangement joins TRBV28 to TRBJ2-7; D possibly corresponds to TRBD2 (7 bases). V lost 7 bases to trimming and J lost 6 bases, with 19 bases between them. The CDR3 length is 14 residues. Per germline, CDR1 MDHEN and CDR2 SYDVKM.

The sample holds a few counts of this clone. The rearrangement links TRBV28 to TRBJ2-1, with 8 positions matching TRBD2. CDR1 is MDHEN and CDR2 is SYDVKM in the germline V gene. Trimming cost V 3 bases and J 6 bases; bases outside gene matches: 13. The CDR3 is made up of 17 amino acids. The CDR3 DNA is TGTGCCAGCAGTTTCCCTAGCGGCGGGAGGAGAATCAATGAGCAGTTCTTC. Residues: CASSFPSGGRRINEQFF.

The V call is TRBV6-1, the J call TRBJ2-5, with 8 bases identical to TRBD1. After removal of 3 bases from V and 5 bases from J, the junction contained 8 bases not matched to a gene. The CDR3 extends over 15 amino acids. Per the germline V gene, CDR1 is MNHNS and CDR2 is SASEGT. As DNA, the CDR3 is TGTGCCAGCAGTGACTCTTCGGACAGGGAGGAGACCCAGTACTTC. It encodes CASSDSSDREETQYF.

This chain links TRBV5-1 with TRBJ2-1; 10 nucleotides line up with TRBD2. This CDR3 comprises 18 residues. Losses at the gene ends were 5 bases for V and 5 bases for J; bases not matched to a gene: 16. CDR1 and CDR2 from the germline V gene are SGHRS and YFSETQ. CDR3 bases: TGCGCCAGCAGATCCGGGACTAGCGTAGGCACGAGCGACAATGAGCAGTTCTTC. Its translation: CASRSGTSVGTSDNEQFF.

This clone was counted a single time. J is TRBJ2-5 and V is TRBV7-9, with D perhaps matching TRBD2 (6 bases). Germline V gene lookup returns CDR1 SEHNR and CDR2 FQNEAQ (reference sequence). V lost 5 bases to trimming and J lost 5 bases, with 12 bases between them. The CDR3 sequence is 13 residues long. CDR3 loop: CASSPARGETQYF. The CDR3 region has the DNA TGTGCCAGCAGCCCGGCCCGGGGGGAGACCCAGTACTTC.

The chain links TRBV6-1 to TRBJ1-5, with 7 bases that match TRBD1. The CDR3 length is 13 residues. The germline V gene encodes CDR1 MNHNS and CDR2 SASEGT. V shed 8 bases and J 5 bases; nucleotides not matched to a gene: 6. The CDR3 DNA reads TGTGCCAGCGCAATTACAGGGGATCAGCCCCAGCATTTT. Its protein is CASAITGDQPQHF.

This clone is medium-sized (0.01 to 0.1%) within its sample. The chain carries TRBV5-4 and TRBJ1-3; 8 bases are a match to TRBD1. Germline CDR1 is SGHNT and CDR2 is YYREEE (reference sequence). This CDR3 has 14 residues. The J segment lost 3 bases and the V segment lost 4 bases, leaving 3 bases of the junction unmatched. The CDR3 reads CASSQGTGGNTIYF. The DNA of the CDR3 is TGTGCCAGCAGCCAAGGGACAGGTGGAAACACCATATATTTT.

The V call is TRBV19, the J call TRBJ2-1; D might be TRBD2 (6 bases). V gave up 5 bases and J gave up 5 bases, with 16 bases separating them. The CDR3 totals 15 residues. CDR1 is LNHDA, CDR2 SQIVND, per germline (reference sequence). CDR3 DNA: TGTGCCAGTAGTCCCGGGACTGTAATTGACAATGAGCAGTTCTTC. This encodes CASSPGTVIDNEQFF.

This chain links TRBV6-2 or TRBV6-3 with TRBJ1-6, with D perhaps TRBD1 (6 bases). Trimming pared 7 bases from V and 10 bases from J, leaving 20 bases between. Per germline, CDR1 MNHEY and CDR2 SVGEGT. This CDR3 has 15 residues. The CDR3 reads CASILLGGFGSPLHF. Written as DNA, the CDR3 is TGTGCCAGCATTCTACTAGGGGGGTTTGGATCACCCCTCCACTTT.

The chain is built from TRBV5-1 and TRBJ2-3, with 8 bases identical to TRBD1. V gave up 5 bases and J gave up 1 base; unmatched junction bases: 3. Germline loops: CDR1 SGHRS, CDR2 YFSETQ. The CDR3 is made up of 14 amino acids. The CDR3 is CASSSGQGTDTQYF. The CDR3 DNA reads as TGCGCCAGCAGTTCGGGACAGGGCACAGATACGCAGTATTTT.

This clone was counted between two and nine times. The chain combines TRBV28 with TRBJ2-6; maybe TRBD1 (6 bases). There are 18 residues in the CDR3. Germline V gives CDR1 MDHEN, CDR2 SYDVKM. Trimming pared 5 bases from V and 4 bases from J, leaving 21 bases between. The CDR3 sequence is CASSLTGLPLVGANVLTF. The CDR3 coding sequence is TGTGCCAGCAGTCTCACAGGGCTCCCCCTCGTCGGGGCCAACGTCCTGACTTTC.

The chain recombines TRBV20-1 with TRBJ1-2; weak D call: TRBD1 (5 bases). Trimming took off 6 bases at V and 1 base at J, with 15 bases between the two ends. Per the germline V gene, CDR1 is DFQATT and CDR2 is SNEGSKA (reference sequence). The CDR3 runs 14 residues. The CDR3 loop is CSAPDGASNYGYTF. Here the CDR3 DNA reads TGCAGTGCCCCAGACGGGGCCAGTAACTATGGCTACACCTTC.

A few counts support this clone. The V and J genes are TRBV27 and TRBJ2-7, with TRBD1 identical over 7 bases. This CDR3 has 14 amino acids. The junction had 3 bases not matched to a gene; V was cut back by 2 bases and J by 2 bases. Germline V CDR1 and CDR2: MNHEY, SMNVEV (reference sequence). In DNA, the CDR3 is TGTGCCAGCAGTTTACGGACAGGACCCTACGAGCAGTACTTC. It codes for CASSLRTGPYEQYF.

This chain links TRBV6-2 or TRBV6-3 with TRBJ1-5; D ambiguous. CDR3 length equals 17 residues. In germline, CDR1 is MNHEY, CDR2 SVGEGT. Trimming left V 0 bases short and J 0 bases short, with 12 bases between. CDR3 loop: CASSYSPIGYSNQPQHF. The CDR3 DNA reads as TGTGCCAGCAGTTACTCTCCGATCGGATATAGCAATCAGCCCCAGCATTTT.

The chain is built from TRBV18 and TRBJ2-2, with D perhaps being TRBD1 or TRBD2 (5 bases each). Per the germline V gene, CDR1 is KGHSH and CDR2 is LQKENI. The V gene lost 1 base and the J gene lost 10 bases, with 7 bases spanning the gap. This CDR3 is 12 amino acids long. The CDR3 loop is CASSPRGTELFF. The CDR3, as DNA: TGTGCCAGCTCACCACGGGGGACGGAGCTGTTTTTT.

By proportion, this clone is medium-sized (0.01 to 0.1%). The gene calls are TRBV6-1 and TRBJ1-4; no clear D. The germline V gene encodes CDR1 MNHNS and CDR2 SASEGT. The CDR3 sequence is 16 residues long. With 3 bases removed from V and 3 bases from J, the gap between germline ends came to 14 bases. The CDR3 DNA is TGTGCCAGCAGTGAGTTCGTCGGGAACCCTAATGAAAAACTGTTTTTT. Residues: CASSEFVGNPNEKLFF.

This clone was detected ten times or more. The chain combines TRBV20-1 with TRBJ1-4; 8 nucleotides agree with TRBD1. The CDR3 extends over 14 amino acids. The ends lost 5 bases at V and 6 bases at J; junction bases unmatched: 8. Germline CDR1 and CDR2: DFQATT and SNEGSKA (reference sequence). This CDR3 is CSASPTGEDEKLFF. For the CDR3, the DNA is TGCAGTGCTTCCCCGACAGGGGAAGATGAAAAACTGTTTTTT.